This entry features one T cell receptor (beta chain) sequence. Its antigen target is currently unknown. Base qualities are not at hand, and no much larger clone is one base apart. The immunoSEQ Assay, a bias-controlled multiplex PCR, was used to amplify TCRbeta CDR3 regions from genomic DNA. The paper's data handling went like this. The number of nucleated cells in each sample was estimated from the amplification of reference gene primers within the assay. Sequence reads were collapsed and filtered to measure the absolute abundance of every unique TCRbeta CDR3 rearrangement. For each sample, productive Simpson clonality was calculated as the square root of Simpson's diversity index across productive rearrangements. TCRdb mirrors the immuneACCESS table, restricted to in-frame sequences. Some clones are absent from its copies; in checked studies, under half trace to an unresolved V gene, and the reason for the others is unknown. That table furnishes V, J and clone size, whereas the DNA furnished D and trimming. The sample data list roughly 80,000 clones, and under 90% of these were observed just once. The ten largest clones capture around 13% of the sample.

Each collaborating institution followed its own protocols to collect whole blood in K2EDTA tubes. For TCRbeta analysis, collaborator samples were shipped as frozen whole blood, as isolated PBMCs, or as DNA extracted from either sample type. The data belong to a study of blood T cell repertoires in COVID-19 (dated by TCRdb to the early 2020s). At the level of the whole study: Samples covering the acute and convalescent phases of COVID-19 were provided by collaborators in the United States, Italy and Spain. The dataset comprised deeply sampled blood TCRbeta repertoires from subjects exposed to, actively infected with, or recovered from COVID-19. Samples were obtained from the ongoing ImmuneRACE study (first 160 participants) and from 1,254 subjects provided by 6 global collaborators. The prospective study material was composed of cDNA or gDNA derived from T cells, B-cell-depleted T cells, or PBMCs. A freely available public database, intended as a resource for researchers studying the immune response to SARS-CoV-2, is where the repertoires were released. Sample metadata almost always included a de-identified subject ID, COVID-19 status, age in years and sex. Where HLA class I and class II types were available, the types were taken from metadata supplied by the sample provider, not from assay-based typing. The study at large found these results: The quantity of clinical and demographic metadata differed by source and by participant and was supplied without curation.

The TCR sequence derives from a human donor in a cohort sampled during active COVID-19. Sequencing was done on a sample of peripheral blood.

DNA sequence: TGTGCCAGCAGCTCGCTAGCGGGGGGGTCGTCAAGCTCCTACAATGAGCAGTTCTTC. Translated, this gives CASSSLAGGSSSSYNEQFF. The rearrangement joined TRBV7-3 to TRBJ2-1; TRBD2 matches 12 bases in the middle. The CDR3 runs 19 amino acids, cysteine and phenylalanine included. Only the CDR3 region is kept as DNA, spanning 57 bases read in frame from base 1. Germline trimming amounts to 4 bases on V and 0 bases on J, with 10 as the count of junction bases outside the gene matches. Based on the germline V gene, the CDR1 and CDR2 sequences are SGHTA and FQGTGA.